This TCR beta chain derives from a study of CXCR3 chemokines and chemotherapy response in bladder cancer (dated by TCRdb to between 2021 and 2023). The study in broad terms: The study tested whether activity of the CXCR3 chemokine system within human bladder cancer tumors predicted response to chemotherapy.

In this sample, this clonotype turned up many times. Its antigen is not yet known. No qualities accompany the bases; no much larger clone lies one base away. The method was PCR. The sequencer listed for this sample is Illumina HiSeq 2500. TCRdb reprocessing: public reads trimmed at Q25 with fastp, clones called with MiXCR, in-frame beta chains kept. A single entry per CDR3 protein holds the most common genes and DNA from its merged rows. The sample includes over 10,000 distinct CDR3 sequences, with around 11% observed a single time. The top ten constitute roughly 26% of the sample. The CDR3 numbers 13 residues from cysteine through phenylalanine. Of the read, only the CDR3 DNA is kept; its 39 bases are in frame from base 1. In the germline V gene, CDR1 corresponds to LGHNT and CDR2 to FRNRAP. Relative to germline, V is 8 bases shorter and J is 2 bases shorter, with 13 bases between their ends.

The TCR sequence derives from a human donor with bladder cancer that did not respond to neoadjuvant chemotherapy. The sample was collected from a patient whose treatment included neoadjuvant chemotherapy. Recombination joined TRBV12-5 with TRBJ2-7, with TRBD2 tentatively as D gene (5 bases match). The DNA reads as follows: TGTGCTAGTCAAATAGACTATGCCTACGAGCAGTACTTC. Translated, this gives CASQIDYAYEQYF.